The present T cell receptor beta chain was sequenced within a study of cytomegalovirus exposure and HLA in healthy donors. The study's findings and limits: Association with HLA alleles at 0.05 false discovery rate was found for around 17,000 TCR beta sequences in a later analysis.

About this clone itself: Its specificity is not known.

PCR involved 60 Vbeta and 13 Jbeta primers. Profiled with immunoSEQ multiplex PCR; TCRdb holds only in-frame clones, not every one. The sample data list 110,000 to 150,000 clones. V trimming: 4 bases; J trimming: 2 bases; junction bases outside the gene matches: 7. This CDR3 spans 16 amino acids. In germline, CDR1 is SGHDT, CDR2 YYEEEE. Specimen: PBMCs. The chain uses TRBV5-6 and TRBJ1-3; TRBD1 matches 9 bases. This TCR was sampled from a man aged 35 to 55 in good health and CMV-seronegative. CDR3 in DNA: TGTGCCAGCAGCCCGAACAGACAGGGGGCTGGAAACACCATATATTTT. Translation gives CASSPNRQGAGNTIYF.